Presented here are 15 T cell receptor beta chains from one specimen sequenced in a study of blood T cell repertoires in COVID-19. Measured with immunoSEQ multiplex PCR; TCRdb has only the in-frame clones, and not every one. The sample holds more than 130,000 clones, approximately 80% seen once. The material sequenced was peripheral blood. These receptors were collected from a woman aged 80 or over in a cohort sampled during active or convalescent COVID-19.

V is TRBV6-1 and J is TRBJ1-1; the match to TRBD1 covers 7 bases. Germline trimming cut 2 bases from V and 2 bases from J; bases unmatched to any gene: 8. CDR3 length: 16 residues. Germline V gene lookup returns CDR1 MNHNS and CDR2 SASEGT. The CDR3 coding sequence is TGTGCCAGCAGTGAACCCAAGACAGGGTTAAACACTGAAGCTTTCTTT. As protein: CASSEPKTGLNTEAFF.

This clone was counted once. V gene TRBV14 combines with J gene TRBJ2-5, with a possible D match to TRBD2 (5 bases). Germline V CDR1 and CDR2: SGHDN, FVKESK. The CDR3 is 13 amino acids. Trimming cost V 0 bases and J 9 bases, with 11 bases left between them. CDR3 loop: CASSQEWSRAQYF. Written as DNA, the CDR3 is TGTGCCAGCAGCCAAGAGTGGTCGCGGGCCCAGTACTTC. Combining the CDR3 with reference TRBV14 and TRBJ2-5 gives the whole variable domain EAGVTQFPSHSVIEKGQTVTLRCDPISGHDNLYWYRRVMGKEIKFLLHFVKESKQDESGMPNNRFLAERTGGTYSTLKVQPAELEDSGVYFCASSQEWSRAQYFGPGTRLLVL.

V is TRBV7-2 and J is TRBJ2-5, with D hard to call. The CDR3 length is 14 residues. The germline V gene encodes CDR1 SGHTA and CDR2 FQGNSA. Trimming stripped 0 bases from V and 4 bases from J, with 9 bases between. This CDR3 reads CASSLAPVLETQYF. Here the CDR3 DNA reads TGTGCCAGCAGCTTAGCTCCCGTTTTAGAGACCCAGTACTTC.

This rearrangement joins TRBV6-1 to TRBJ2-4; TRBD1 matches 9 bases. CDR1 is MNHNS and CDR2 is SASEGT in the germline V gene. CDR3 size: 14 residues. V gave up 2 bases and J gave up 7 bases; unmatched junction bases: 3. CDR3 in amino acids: CASSERTGENIQYF. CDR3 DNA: TGTGCCAGCAGTGAACGGACAGGGGAGAACATTCAGTACTTC.

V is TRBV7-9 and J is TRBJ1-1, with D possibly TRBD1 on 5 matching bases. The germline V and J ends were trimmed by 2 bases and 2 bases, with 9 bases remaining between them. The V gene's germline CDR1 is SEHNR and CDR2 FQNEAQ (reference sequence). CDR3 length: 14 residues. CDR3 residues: CASSLKGVNTEAFF. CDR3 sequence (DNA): TGTGCCAGCAGCTTAAAAGGGGTAAACACTGAAGCTTTCTTT.

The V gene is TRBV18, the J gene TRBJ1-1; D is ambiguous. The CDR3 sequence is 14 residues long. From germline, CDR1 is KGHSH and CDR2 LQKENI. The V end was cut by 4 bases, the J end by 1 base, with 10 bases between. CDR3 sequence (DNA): TGTGCCAGCTCACACTTGGGAGAGAACACTGAAGCTTTCTTT. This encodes CASSHLGENTEAFF.

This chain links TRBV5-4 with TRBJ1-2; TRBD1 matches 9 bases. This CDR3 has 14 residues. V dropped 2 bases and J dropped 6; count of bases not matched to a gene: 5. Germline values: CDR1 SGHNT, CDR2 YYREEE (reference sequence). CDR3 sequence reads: CASSFLQGADGYTF. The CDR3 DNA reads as TGTGCCAGCAGCTTTTTACAGGGGGCGGATGGCTACACCTTC.

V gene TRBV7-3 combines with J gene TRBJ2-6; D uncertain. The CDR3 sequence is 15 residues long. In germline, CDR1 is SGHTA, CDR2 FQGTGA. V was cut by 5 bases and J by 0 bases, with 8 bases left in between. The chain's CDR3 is CASSIRNSGANVLTF. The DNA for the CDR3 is TGTGCCAGCAGCATCAGGAACTCTGGGGCCAACGTCCTGACTTTC.

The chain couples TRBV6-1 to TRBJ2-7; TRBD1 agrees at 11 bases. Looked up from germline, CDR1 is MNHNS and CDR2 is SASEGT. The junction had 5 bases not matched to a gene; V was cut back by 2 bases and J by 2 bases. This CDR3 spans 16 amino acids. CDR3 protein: CASSEPGQGAPYEQYF. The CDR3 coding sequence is TGTGCCAGCAGTGAACCTGGACAGGGGGCGCCCTACGAGCAGTACTTC.

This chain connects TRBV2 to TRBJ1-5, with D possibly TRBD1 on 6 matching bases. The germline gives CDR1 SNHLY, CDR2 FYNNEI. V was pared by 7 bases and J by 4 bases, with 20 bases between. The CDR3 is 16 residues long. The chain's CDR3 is CASKATIGQINQPQHF. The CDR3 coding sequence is TGTGCCAGCAAAGCAACGATTGGACAGATAAATCAGCCCCAGCATTTT.

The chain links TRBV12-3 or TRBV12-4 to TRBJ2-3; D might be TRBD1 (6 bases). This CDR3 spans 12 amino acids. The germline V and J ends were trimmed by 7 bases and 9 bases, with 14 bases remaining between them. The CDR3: CASTSVGGTQYF. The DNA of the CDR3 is TGTGCCAGCACCAGTGTAGGGGGAACGCAGTATTTT.

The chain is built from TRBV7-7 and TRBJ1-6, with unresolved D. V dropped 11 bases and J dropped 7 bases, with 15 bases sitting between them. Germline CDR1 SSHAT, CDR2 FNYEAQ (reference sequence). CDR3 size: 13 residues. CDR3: CASSNTRNSPLHF. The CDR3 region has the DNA TGTGCCTCCTCGAATACCAGGAATTCACCCCTCCACTTT.

CDR3 coding DNA: TGCGCCAGCAGCTTCCAGCGGCAGGTCCCCGGAAACACCATATATTTT. Its protein is CASSFQRQVPGNTIYF. This rearrangement joins TRBV5-1 to TRBJ1-3, with D unresolved. The CDR3 totals 16 residues. In germline, CDR1 is SGHRS, CDR2 YFSETQ. Trimming shortened V by 2 bases and J by 4 bases, and 16 bases separated the two germline ends.

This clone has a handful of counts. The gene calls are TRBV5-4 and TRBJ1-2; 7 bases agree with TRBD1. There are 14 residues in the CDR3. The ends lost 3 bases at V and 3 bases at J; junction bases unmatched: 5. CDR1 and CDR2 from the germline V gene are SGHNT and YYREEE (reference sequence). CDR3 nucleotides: TGTGCCAGCAGCTACGGGACAGCCCACTATGGCTACACCTTC. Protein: CASSYGTAHYGYTF.

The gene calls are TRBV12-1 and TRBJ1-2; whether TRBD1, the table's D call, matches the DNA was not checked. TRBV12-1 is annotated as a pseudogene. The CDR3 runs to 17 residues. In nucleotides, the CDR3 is TGTGCCAGCAGCACCCCATCCGGGACAGGGGCTAACTATGGCTACACCTTC. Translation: CASSTPSGTGANYGYTF.